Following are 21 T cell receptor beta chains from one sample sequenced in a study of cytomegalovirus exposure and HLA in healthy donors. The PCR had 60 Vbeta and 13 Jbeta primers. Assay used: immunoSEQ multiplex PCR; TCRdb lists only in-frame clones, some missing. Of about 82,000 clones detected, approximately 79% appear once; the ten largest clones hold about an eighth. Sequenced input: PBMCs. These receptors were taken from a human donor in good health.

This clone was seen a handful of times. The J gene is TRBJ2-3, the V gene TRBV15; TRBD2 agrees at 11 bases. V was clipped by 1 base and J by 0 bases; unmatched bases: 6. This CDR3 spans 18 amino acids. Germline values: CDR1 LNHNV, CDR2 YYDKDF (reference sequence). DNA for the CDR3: TGTGCCACCAGCAGAGGCCGCGGGACTAGCGGTAGCACAGATACGCAGTATTTT. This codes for CATSRGRGTSGSTDTQYF.

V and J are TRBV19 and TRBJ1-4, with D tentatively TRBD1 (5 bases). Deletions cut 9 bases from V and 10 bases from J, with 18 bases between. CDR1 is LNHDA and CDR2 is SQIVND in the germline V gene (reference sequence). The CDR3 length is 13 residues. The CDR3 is CASGGDVGGKLFF. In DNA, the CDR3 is TGTGCCAGCGGAGGGGATGTTGGAGGAAAACTGTTTTTT. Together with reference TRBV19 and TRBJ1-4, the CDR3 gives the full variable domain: DGGITQSPKYLFRKEGQNVTLSCEQNLNHDAMYWYRQDPGQGLRLIYYSQIVNDFQKGDIAEGYSVSREKKESFPLTVTSAQKNPTAFYLCASGGDVGGKLFFGSGTQLSVL.

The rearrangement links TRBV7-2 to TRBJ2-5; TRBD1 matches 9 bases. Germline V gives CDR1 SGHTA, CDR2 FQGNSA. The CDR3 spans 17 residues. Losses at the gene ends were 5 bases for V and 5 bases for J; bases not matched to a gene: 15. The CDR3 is CASSPSPGTGRRETQYF. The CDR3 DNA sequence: TGTGCCAGCAGCCCGAGTCCCGGGACAGGGAGGAGGGAGACCCAGTACTTC.

CDR3 bases: TGTGCCAGCAGCCCATGGCGGGGACGCCCCTACGAGCAGTACTTC. Translated, it gives CASSPWRGRPYEQYF. The chain carries TRBV7-9 and TRBJ2-7; possibly TRBD2 for D (6 bases). This CDR3 region has 15 residues. The V end was cut by 5 bases, the J end by 2 bases, with 16 bases between. Germline CDR1 SEHNR, CDR2 FQNEAQ (reference sequence).

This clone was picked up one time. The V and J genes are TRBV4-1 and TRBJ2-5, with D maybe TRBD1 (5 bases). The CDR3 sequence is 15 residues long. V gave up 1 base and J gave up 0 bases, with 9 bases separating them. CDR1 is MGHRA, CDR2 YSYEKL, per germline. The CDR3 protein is CASSQVLGDQETQYF. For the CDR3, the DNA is TGCGCCAGCAGCCAAGTGTTAGGGGACCAAGAGACCCAGTACTTC.

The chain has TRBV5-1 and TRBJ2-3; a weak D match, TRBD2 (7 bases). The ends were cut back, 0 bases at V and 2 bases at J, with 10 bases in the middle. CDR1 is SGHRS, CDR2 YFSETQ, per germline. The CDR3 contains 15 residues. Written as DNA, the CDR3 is TGCGCCAGCAGCTTGGCGGGGGGCCCCACAGATACGCAGTATTTT. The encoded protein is CASSLAGGPTDTQYF.

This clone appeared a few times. The chain's CDR3 is CASSLDRGLEQYF. The CDR3 DNA follows: TGTGCCAGCAGCCTCGACAGGGGTCTGGAGCAGTACTTC. The chain couples TRBV28 to TRBJ2-7; TRBD1 matches 8 bases. The germline V gene has CDR1 MDHEN and CDR2 SYDVKM. Losses at the gene ends were 6 bases for V and 7 bases for J; bases not matched to a gene: 8. This CDR3 comprises 13 residues.

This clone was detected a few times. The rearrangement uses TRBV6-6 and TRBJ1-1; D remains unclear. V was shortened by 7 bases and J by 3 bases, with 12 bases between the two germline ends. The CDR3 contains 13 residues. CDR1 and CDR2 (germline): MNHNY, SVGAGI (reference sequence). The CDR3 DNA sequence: TGTGCCAGCAAGGCGGGGTTATACACTGAAGCTTTCTTT. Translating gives CASKAGLYTEAFF.

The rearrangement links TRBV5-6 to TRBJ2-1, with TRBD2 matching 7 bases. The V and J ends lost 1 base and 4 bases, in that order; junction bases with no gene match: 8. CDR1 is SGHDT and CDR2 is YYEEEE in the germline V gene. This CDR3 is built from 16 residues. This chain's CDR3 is CASSLPILAVYNEQFF. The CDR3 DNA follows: TGTGCCAGCAGCTTGCCAATTCTAGCGGTATACAATGAGCAGTTCTTC.

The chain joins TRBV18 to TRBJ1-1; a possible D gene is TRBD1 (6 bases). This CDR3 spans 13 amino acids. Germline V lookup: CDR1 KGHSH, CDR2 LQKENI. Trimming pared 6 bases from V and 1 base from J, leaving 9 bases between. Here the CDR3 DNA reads TGTGCCAGCTCCGTGGGACAGAACACTGAAGCTTTCTTT. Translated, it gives CASSVGQNTEAFF.

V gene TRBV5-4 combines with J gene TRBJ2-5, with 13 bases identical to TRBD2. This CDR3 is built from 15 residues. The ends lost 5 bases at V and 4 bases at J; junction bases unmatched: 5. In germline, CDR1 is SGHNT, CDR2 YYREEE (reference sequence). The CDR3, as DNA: TGTGCCAGCAGTTCCGGGACTAGCGGGGCAGAGACCCAGTACTTC. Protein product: CASSSGTSGAETQYF.

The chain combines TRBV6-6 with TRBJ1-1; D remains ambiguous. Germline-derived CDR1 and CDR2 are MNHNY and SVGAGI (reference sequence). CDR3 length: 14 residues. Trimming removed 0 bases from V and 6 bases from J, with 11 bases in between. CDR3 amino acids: CASSYSRALSEAFF. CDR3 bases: TGTGCCAGCAGTTACTCGAGGGCCTTATCTGAAGCTTTCTTT.

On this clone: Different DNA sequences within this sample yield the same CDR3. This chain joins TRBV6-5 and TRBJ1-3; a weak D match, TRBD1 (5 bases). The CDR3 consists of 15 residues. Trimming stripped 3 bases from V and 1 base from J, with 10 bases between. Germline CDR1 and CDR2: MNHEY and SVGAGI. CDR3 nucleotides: TGTGCCAGCAGTTATGACAGATCGTCTGGAAACACCATATATTTT. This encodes CASSYDRSSGNTIYF.

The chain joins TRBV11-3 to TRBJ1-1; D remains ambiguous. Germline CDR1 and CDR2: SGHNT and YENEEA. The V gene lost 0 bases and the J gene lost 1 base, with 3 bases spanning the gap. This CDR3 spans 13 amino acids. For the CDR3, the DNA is TGTGCCAGCAGCTTAGATCGGAACACTGAAGCTTTCTTT. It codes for CASSLDRNTEAFF.

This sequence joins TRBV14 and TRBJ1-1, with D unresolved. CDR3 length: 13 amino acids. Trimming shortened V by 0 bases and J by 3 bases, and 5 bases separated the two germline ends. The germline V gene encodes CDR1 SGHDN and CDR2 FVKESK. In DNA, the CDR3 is TGTGCCAGCAGCCAAGACCGGGACACTGAAGCTTTCTTT. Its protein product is CASSQDRDTEAFF.

CDR3 in amino acids: CASSLPATGDYGYTF. CDR3 coding DNA: TGTGCCAGCAGCTTACCGGCGACAGGCGATTATGGCTACACCTTC. The genes are TRBV7-8 and TRBJ1-2, with D perhaps matching TRBD1 (6 bases). The CDR3 consists of 15 residues. The V end lost 2 bases, the J end lost 5 bases, and 15 bases lay between the germline ends. Germline V gives CDR1 SGHVS, CDR2 FQNEAQ.

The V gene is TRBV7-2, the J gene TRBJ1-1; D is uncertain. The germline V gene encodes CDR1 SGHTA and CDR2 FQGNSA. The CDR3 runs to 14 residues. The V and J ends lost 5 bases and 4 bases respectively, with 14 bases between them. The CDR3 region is CASSPHSTGTEAFF. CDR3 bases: TGTGCCAGCAGCCCACACTCTACGGGCACTGAAGCTTTCTTT. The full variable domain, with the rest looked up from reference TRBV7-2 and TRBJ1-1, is GAGVSQSPSNKVTEKGKDVELRCDPISGHTALYWYRQSLGQGLEFLIYFQGNSAPDKSGLPSDRFSAERTGGSVSTLTIQRTQQEDSAVYLCASSPHSTGTEAFFGQGTRLTVV.

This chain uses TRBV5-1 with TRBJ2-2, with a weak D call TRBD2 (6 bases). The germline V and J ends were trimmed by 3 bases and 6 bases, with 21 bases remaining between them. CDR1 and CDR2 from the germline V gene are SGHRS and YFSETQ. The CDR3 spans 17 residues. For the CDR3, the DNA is TGCGCCAGCAGCTCTCTAGTGGGTGCGGGGTTCGCCGGGGAGCTGTTTTTT. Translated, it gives CASSSLVGAGFAGELFF. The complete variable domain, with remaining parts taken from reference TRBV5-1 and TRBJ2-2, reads KAGVTQTPRYLIKTRGQQVTLSCSPISGHRSVSWYQQTPGQGLQFLFEYFSETQRNKGNFPGRFSGRQFSNSRSEMNVSTLELGDSALYLCASSSLVGAGFAGELFFGEGSRLTVL.

The CDR3 here is CASSPRTATNEKLFF. The CDR3 bases are TGTGCCAGCAGTCCCCGGACAGCAACTAATGAAAAACTGTTTTTT. This rearrangement joins TRBV28 to TRBJ1-4; TRBD1 might be the D (6 bases). This CDR3 contains 15 residues. Germline CDR1 MDHEN, CDR2 SYDVKM. Trimming removed 5 bases at V and 0 bases at J, with 10 bases between. The whole variable domain, filled in from reference TRBV28 and TRBJ1-4, reads DVKVTQSSRYLVKRTGEKVFLECVQDMDHENMFWYRQDPGLGLRLIYFSYDVKMKEKGDIPEGYSVSREKKERFSLILESASTNQTSMYLCASSPRTATNEKLFFGSGTQLSVL.

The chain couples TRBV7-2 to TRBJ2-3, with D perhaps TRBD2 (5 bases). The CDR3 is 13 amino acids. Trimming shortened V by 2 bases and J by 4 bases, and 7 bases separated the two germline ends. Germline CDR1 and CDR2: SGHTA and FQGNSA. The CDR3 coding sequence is TGTGCCAGCAGCTTATTCGGGGCAGATACGCAGTATTTT. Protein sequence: CASSLFGADTQYF.

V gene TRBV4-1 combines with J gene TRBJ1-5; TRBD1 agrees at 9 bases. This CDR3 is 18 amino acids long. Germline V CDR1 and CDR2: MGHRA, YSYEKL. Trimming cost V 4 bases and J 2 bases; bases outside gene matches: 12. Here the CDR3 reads CASSPSGTGRFGNQPQHF. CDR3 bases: TGCGCCAGCAGCCCTTCCGGGACAGGGAGGTTTGGCAATCAGCCCCAGCATTTT.